The sequence of this T cell receptor beta chain was determined in a study of a mutant IDH1 vaccine in newly diagnosed glioma. Background on the study: Treated patients showed a male proportion of around 62%, a female proportion of roughly 38%, and a mean age of 40.4 years. Points from the study as a whole: Evidence of vaccine-induced immune responses was documented in 85% to 95% of patients.

This table comes from immunoSEQ multiplex PCR, and its TCRdb copy is limited to in-frame clones, with some not included. The table lists some 28,000 clones, approximately 78% of them singletons, with around a sixth in the top ten. A remark on this clone: Its antigen remains unidentified.

Time point here: week 23, last vaccination. Vaccination comprised doses that each held 300 ug of mutant IDH1 20-mer peptide, plus topical imiquimod. Deletions cut 4 bases from V and 6 bases from J, with 18 bases between. This CDR3 region has 15 residues. Germline V gene sequence: CDR1 LGHNA, CDR2 YNFKEQ. Sequencing was performed on PBMCs, taken from a glioma patient whose treatment included an IDH1 peptide vaccine. The rearrangement links TRBV4-2 to TRBJ1-2; D unclear. The receptor comes from a woman aged 30 to 39 with glioma. The CDR3 sequence is CASSPGLRWEDGYTF. CDR3 in DNA: TGTGCCAGCAGCCCAGGACTTCGATGGGAGGATGGCTACACCTTC.